This TCR beta chain was observed in a study of blood T cell repertoires in COVID-19. Study information: The United States, Italy and Spain supplied acute and convalescent COVID-19 samples.

This CDR3 is built from 13 residues. V lost 3 bases and J 7 bases, leaving 10 bases between the germline ends. Germline V gives CDR1 GTSNPN, CDR2 SVGIG (reference sequence). Authors' analysis steps: The assay estimated nucleated cells by amplifying reference gene primers. Profiling relied on immunoSEQ multiplex PCR, and the TCRdb table lists in-frame clones only, not all of them. V, J and clone size are those of that table, while D and trimming were read from the DNA. Of roughly 230,000 clones listed, around 80% are singletons. This clone was counted a few times. The sequenced material came from peripheral blood. The V gene is TRBV30, the J gene TRBJ1-6; possible D gene TRBD1, 6 bases. This TCR came from a man aged 40-49 years with active or convalescent COVID-19. Here the CDR3 DNA reads TGTGCCTGGAGGCTGGACAGAAATTCACCCCTCCACTTT. This gives the protein CAWRLDRNSPLHF.